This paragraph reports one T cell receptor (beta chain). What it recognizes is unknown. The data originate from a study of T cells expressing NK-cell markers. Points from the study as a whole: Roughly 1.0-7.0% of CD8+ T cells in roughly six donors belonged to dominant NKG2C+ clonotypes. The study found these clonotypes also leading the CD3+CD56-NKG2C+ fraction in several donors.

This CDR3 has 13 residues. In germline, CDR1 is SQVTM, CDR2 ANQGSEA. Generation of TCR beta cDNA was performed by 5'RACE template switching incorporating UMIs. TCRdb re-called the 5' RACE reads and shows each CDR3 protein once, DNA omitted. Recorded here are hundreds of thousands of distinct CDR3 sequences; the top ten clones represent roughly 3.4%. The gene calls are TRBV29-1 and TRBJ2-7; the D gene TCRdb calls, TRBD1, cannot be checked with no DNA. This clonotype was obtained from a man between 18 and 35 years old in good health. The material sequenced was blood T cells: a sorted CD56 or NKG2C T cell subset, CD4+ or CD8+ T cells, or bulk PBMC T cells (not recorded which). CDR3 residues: CSGRQGHRDEQYF.